Listed below are T cell receptor beta chains from one sample, sequenced in a study of T-cell reconstitution after alpha-beta-depleted transplantation in children. TCRdb fed the PCR reads into MiXCR, producing one record per CDR3 protein. Seen here are about 300,000 distinct CDR3 sequences, about a tenth observed once, and the top ten hold less than 8%. Sequencing was performed on PBMCs, taken before TCRalphabeta/CD19-depleted stem cell transplant. The receptors here all came from a boy younger than two with acute myeloid leukemia, due to receive a stem cell transplant. Both conserved end residues are part of each CDR3. D genes are given only for firm matches. Some rows mark clone size as missing; the rest say once, few, many or name a class of expanded clone.

v_call: TRBV12-3/TRBV12-4; d_call: TRBD1; cdr3_length: 18; j_call: TRBJ2-7; clone_size: NA; cdr3_aa: CASSPQTITGGSSYEQYF; cdr3_nt: TGTGCCAGCAGTCCCCAGACGATTACAGGGGGATCGTCCTACGAGCAGTACTTC
v_call: TRBV7-9; d_call: NA; cdr3_length: 17; j_call: TRBJ1-3; clone_size: few; cdr3_aa: CASSLELTGTYRNTIYF; cdr3_nt: TGTGCCAGCAGCTTAGAGCTGACCGGGACATATAGAAACACCATATATTTT
v_call: TRBV7-9; d_call: NA; cdr3_length: 16; j_call: TRBJ1-2; clone_size: NA; cdr3_aa: CASSLTSFNREPGYTF; cdr3_nt: TGTGCCAGCAGCTTAACCTCCTTTAACAGGGAACCTGGCTACACCTTC
v_call: TRBV6-5; d_call: TRBD2; cdr3_length: 17; j_call: TRBJ2-1; clone_size: few; cdr3_aa: CASSYSHPSGGDNEQFF; cdr3_nt: TGTGCCAGCAGTTACTCTCACCCTAGCGGGGGGGACAATGAGCAGTTCTTC
v_call: TRBV12-3/TRBV12-4; d_call: TRBD1; cdr3_length: 15; j_call: TRBJ1-1; clone_size: many; cdr3_aa: CASSLMGQGTTEAFF; cdr3_nt: TGTGCCAGCAGTTTGATGGGACAGGGGACCACTGAAGCTTTCTTT
v_call: TRBV6-1; d_call: TRBD2; cdr3_length: 16; j_call: TRBJ2-1; clone_size: NA; cdr3_aa: CASSPERLAGVREQFF; cdr3_nt: TGTGCCAGCAGCCCCGAAAGGCTAGCGGGAGTCAGGGAGCAGTTCTTC
v_call: TRBV5-4; d_call: NA; cdr3_length: 13; j_call: TRBJ2-5; clone_size: NA; cdr3_aa: CASSSDWQETQYF; cdr3_nt: TGTGCCAGCAGCTCCGACTGGCAAGAGACCCAGTACTTC
v_call: TRBV7-8; d_call: NA; cdr3_length: 13; j_call: TRBJ1-4; clone_size: many; cdr3_aa: CASSPHSNEKLFF; cdr3_nt: TGTGCCAGCAGTCCGCACTCTAATGAAAAACTGTTTTTT
v_call: TRBV6-6; d_call: NA; cdr3_length: 12; j_call: TRBJ2-5; clone_size: many; cdr3_aa: CASSLAKETQYF; cdr3_nt: TGTGCCAGCAGTTTGGCGAAAGAGACCCAGTACTTC
v_call: TRBV12-3/TRBV12-4; d_call: TRBD2; cdr3_length: 18; j_call: TRBJ2-1; clone_size: NA; cdr3_aa: CASSPSGLAGGPFNEQFF; cdr3_nt: TGTGCCAGCAGTCCATCGGGACTAGCGGGAGGGCCTTTCAATGAGCAGTTCTTC
v_call: TRBV9; d_call: TRBD2; cdr3_length: 17; j_call: TRBJ2-3; clone_size: many; cdr3_aa: CASSVGLAGGGTDTQYF; cdr3_nt: TGTGCCAGCAGCGTAGGATTAGCGGGGGGGGGCACAGATACGCAGTATTTT
v_call: TRBV20-1; d_call: NA; cdr3_length: 13; j_call: TRBJ1-2; clone_size: NA; cdr3_aa: CSARGALNYGYTF; cdr3_nt: TGCAGTGCTAGGGGAGCCCTTAACTATGGCTACACCTTC
v_call: TRBV5-1; d_call: TRBD1; cdr3_length: 16; j_call: TRBJ1-4; clone_size: many; cdr3_aa: CASSLQHRDRRGKLFF; cdr3_nt: TGCGCCAGCAGCCTGCAGCACCGGGACAGGAGGGGAAAACTGTTTTTT
v_call: TRBV4-3; d_call: TRBD1; cdr3_length: 17; j_call: TRBJ2-3; clone_size: many; cdr3_aa: CASSPRQGTSRTDTQYF; cdr3_nt: TGCGCCAGCAGCCCACGACAGGGTACCTCAAGGACAGATACGCAGTATTTT
v_call: TRBV6-5; d_call: NA; cdr3_length: 15; j_call: TRBJ2-1; clone_size: many; cdr3_aa: CASRAARGGYNEQFF; cdr3_nt: TGTGCCAGCAGGGCCGCGCGGGGCGGGTACAATGAGCAGTTCTTC
v_call: TRBV28; d_call: NA; cdr3_length: 14; j_call: TRBJ2-3; clone_size: few; cdr3_aa: CASSFIRGTDTQYF; cdr3_nt: TGTGCCAGCAGTTTTATCAGGGGAACAGATACGCAGTATTTT
v_call: TRBV11-2; d_call: TRBD1; cdr3_length: 13; j_call: TRBJ2-7; clone_size: many; cdr3_aa: CASSSGTEREQYF; cdr3_nt: TGTGCCAGCAGCTCCGGGACAGAGCGCGAGCAGTACTTC
v_call: TRBV4-3; d_call: TRBD1; cdr3_length: 14; j_call: TRBJ2-3; clone_size: few; cdr3_aa: CASSQDPGGDTQYF; cdr3_nt: TGCGCCAGCAGCCAAGATCCAGGGGGAGATACGCAGTATTTT
v_call: TRBV21-1; d_call: NA; cdr3_length: 13; j_call: TRBJ2-7; clone_size: many; cdr3_aa: CASSKQGYHEQYF; cdr3_nt: TGTGCCAGCAGCAAACAGGGGTACCACGAGCAGTACTTC
v_call: TRBV5-1; d_call: TRBD1; cdr3_length: 17; j_call: TRBJ1-2; clone_size: few; cdr3_aa: CASSARTGGGSNYGYTF; cdr3_nt: TGCGCCAGCAGCGCCCGGACAGGGGGCGGTTCTAACTATGGCTACACCTTC